Below are 9 T cell receptor beta chains sequenced from a single sample in a study of blood T cells in healthy people across ages. The authors ran a second PCR of about 7 to 11 cycles using a sample-barcoded 5' primer and a J-beta primer mix. Via MiXCR, TCRdb re-called the 5' RACE reads, giving one row per CDR3 protein. The sample gives over 1.5 million distinct CDR3 sequences, around half of which show up once; roughly 2.1% is in the top ten. Sequences were obtained from blood. The receptor source for this set is a woman aged 35 to 49 in good health.

This chain uses TRBV7-2 with TRBJ1-5, with D perhaps matching TRBD1 (5 bases). Trimming removed 3 bases at V and 2 bases at J, with 11 bases between. Germline V gives CDR1 SGHTA, CDR2 FQGNSA. The CDR3 covers 15 residues. Here the CDR3 reads CASSLDKLGNQPQHF. The CDR3 DNA reads as TGTGCCAGCAGCTTGGACAAATTGGGCAATCAGCCCCAGCATTTT.

Of note for this clonotype: Germline and junction disagree at one end, which may indicate a read error. The genes are TRBV7-2 and TRBJ2-5; the D gene could be TRBD1 or TRBD2 (5 bases each). The CDR3 sequence is 14 residues long. Germline assignment: CDR1 SGHTA and CDR2 FQGNSA. The DNA for the CDR3 is TGTGCCAGCAGCTTTGGGACGAGTCAAGAGGCCCAGTACTTC. Protein sequence: CASSFGTSQEAQYF.

There are a few counts of this clonotype. One junction end disagrees with the germline gene, perhaps due to a read error. J is TRBJ2-1 and V is TRBV7-2; 13 bases are shared with TRBD2. The CDR3 is 16 amino acids. Per the germline V gene, CDR1 is SGHTA and CDR2 is FQGNSA. The CDR3 is CASSPTSGGAYHEQFF. CDR3 sequence (DNA): TGTGCCAGCAGCCCAACTAGCGGGGGGGCCTACCATGAGCAGTTCTTC.

The chain joins TRBV7-2 to TRBJ2-1; 12 nucleotides match TRBD2. J gave up 6 bases and V 5 bases, and 5 bases lay outside the gene matches. Germline V lookup: CDR1 SGHTA, CDR2 FQGNSA. This CDR3 has 15 amino acids. The CDR3 sequence is CASSQPSGGANEQFF. The CDR3 DNA reads as TGTGCCAGCAGCCAGCCTAGCGGGGGGGCCAATGAGCAGTTCTTC.

The V and J genes are TRBV18 and TRBJ2-7, with D maybe TRBD2 (5 bases). The CDR3 has 15 residues. Trimming stripped 3 bases from V and 6 bases from J, with 18 bases between. Per germline, CDR1 KGHSH and CDR2 LQKENI. The CDR3 reads CASSPLDSAPSEQYF. In DNA, the CDR3 is TGTGCCAGCTCACCTTTGGATAGCGCCCCTTCCGAGCAGTACTTC.

This sequence joins TRBV28 and TRBJ2-3, with D perhaps matching TRBD1 (5 bases). The CDR3 loop spans 13 amino acids. CDR1 is MDHEN and CDR2 is SYDVKM in the germline V gene. Between the trimmed V and J ends, which lost 5 bases and 3 bases, there was a span of 9 bases. Written as DNA, the CDR3 is TGTGCCAGCAGTGACAGAATGACAGATACGCAGTATTTT. This sequence encodes CASSDRMTDTQYF.

This clonotype was detected a few times. V is TRBV29-1 and J is TRBJ2-6; D might be TRBD1 (6 bases). Germline V gives CDR1 SQVTM, CDR2 ANQGSEA. The length of the CDR3 is 19 residues. V shed 0 bases and J shed 0 bases, with 18 bases lying between them. The CDR3 sequence: CSVEDLGQGIFSGANVLTF. The CDR3 region has the DNA TGCAGCGTTGAAGATCTGGGTCAGGGGATATTCTCTGGGGCCAACGTCCTGACTTTC.

This sequence joins TRBV20-1 and TRBJ2-5; 9 nucleotides agree with TRBD2. With V trimmed by 3 bases and J by 2 bases, 4 bases remained unmatched. Looked up from germline, CDR1 is DFQATT and CDR2 is SNEGSKA (reference sequence). CDR3 length equals 14 residues. CDR3 loop: CSASPTSGQETQYF. CDR3 nucleotide sequence: TGCAGTGCTAGCCCCACTAGCGGGCAAGAGACCCAGTACTTC.

The gene calls are TRBV4-1 and TRBJ2-4, with 14 bases matching TRBD2. The closer fit of TRBJ2-7 to the DNA end suggests the J call may be wrong. Germline CDR1 and CDR2: MGHRA and YSYEKL. The CDR3 length is 15 residues. In nucleotides, the CDR3 is TGCGCCAGCAGCCAAGAGACTAGCGGGAGGGTCGAGCAGTACTTC. This translates into CASSQETSGRVEQYF.